These 22 T cell receptor beta chains originate from one sample sequenced in a study of vaccination effects on CD4 cells after COVID-19. Subsequent to 10 days of culture, CD4+ T cells were isolated. A positive SARS-CoV-2 PCR test fell between March and December 2020. BNT162b2 vaccine or mRNA-1273 vaccine was given to participants in two doses. Their specific antigens are unknown. Only in-frame clones appear in the TCRdb table, and some are missing; sequencing was by immunoSEQ multiplex PCR. The table shows some 40,000 clones, with approximately 82% occurring only once. The sequenced sample was CD4+ T cells from PBMCs cultured without peptide, obtained after COVID-19 vaccination. The source is a human donor who had a prior SARS-CoV-2 infection.

This chain connects TRBV29-1 to TRBJ2-1; D possibly uses TRBD1 or TRBD2 (5 bases each). The CDR3 totals 15 residues. Per the germline V gene, CDR1 is SQVTM and CDR2 is ANQGSEA. The V and J ends lost 6 bases and 7 bases respectively, with 22 bases between them. In nucleotides, the CDR3 is TGCAGCGTCCTTTCCCCCGGGACGGAGAAGAATGAGCAGTTCTTC. This gives the protein CSVLSPGTEKNEQFF.

V and J are TRBV5-5 and TRBJ1-1; 8 positions match TRBD1. The ends lost 4 bases at V and 8 bases at J; junction bases unmatched: 4. The CDR3 consists of 12 residues. Germline V gene sequence: CDR1 SGHKS, CDR2 YYEKEE (reference sequence). CDR3 coding DNA: TGTGCCAGCAGCAGAGACAGGGGAGAAGCTTTCTTT. Translating it yields CASSRDRGEAFF.

V and J are TRBV12-3 or TRBV12-4 and TRBJ1-2; possibly TRBD1 for D (5 bases). The germline V and J ends were trimmed by 8 bases and 8 bases, with 18 bases remaining between them. The CDR3 consists of 13 residues. In nucleotides, the CDR3 is TGTGCCAGCCCGTTGATTGGGGGTCGGGGCTACACCTTC. As protein: CASPLIGGRGYTF.

This chain connects TRBV28 to TRBJ2-1; D is uncertain. Trimming took off 11 bases at V and 8 bases at J, with 13 bases between the two ends. The CDR3 runs 11 residues. CDR1 MDHEN and CDR2 SYDVKM come from the germline V gene. CDR3 nucleotide sequence: TGTGCCGCAGGTGGAACCTATGAGCAGTTCTTC. Residues: CAAGGTYEQFF.

The rearrangement uses TRBV11-2 and TRBJ2-3; no definite D call. Deletions cut 4 bases from V and 4 bases from J, with 12 bases between. Germline values: CDR1 SGHAT, CDR2 FQNNGV. CDR3 length equals 14 residues. CDR3 protein: CASSYNGGPDTQYF. The CDR3 bases are TGTGCCAGCAGCTATAACGGCGGCCCAGATACGCAGTATTTT.

V and J are TRBV4-1 and TRBJ1-5, with D possibly matching TRBD1 (5 bases). The CDR3 spans 15 residues. Looked up from germline, CDR1 is MGHRA and CDR2 is YSYEKL. V shed 0 bases and J shed 6 bases, with 12 bases lying between them. The CDR3 DNA reads as TGCGCCAGCAGCCAAGATTGGAGGGGAGGTCAGCCCCAGCATTTT. This gives the protein CASSQDWRGGQPQHF.

This sequence joins TRBV27 and TRBJ2-1; 10 positions agree with TRBD2. J gave up 4 bases and V 3 bases, and 18 bases lay outside the gene matches. Per germline, CDR1 MNHEY and CDR2 SMNVEV (reference sequence). CDR3 size: 20 residues. The CDR3 loop reads CASSFYRGPSGREIYNEQFF. The CDR3 DNA follows: TGTGCCAGCAGTTTTTACCGTGGGCCTAGCGGGAGAGAAATATACAATGAGCAGTTCTTC.

The chain recombines TRBV15 with TRBJ2-3, with TRBD2 identical over 10 bases. The CDR3 length is 17 residues. Germline V gene lookup returns CDR1 LNHNV and CDR2 YYDKDF (reference sequence). The trim removed 0 bases at V and 4 bases at J, leaving 7 bases unmatched. CDR3 DNA sequence: TGTGCCACCAGCAGAGATGTACTAGCGGGAACGGCAGATACGCAGTATTTT. Translated: CATSRDVLAGTADTQYF.

The chain links TRBV6-6 to TRBJ1-1; D gene ambiguous. Germline CDR1 MNHNY, CDR2 SVGAGI (reference sequence). The CDR3 runs 13 residues. V was clipped by 2 bases and J by 2 bases, with 6 bases between them. This CDR3 is CASSYRPNTEAFF. The CDR3 DNA follows: TGTGCCAGCAGTTACCGACCAAACACTGAAGCTTTCTTT.

The chain combines TRBV6-2 or TRBV6-3 with TRBJ1-5, with TRBD1 matching 8 bases. V lost 5 bases, J lost 5 bases, and 5 bases stayed unmatched. The CDR3 sequence is 14 residues long. CDR1 MNHEY and CDR2 SVGEGT come from the germline V gene. The CDR3 here is CASSRQDRDQPQHF. The CDR3 DNA is TGTGCCAGCAGTCGTCAGGACAGGGATCAGCCCCAGCATTTT.

The chain is built from TRBV12-5 and TRBJ2-1, with unresolved D. V was pared by 4 bases and J by 6 bases, with 10 bases between. This CDR3 is built from 13 residues. The germline V gene encodes CDR1 LGHNT and CDR2 FRNRAP. The CDR3 region is CASGSRKSNEQFF. CDR3 nucleotides: TGTGCTAGTGGTTCCAGGAAAAGCAATGAGCAGTTCTTC.

The chain employs TRBV7-2 and TRBJ2-7; 12 bases match TRBD2. Germline CDR1 reads SGHTA; CDR2 reads FQGNSA. This CDR3 has 17 amino acids. Germline trimming cut 3 bases from V and 2 bases from J; bases unmatched to any gene: 8. The CDR3 DNA sequence: TGTGCCAGCAGCTTCCGACTAGCGGGGGCCCCTACCTACGAGCAGTACTTC. This translates into CASSFRLAGAPTYEQYF.

This clone counts as medium-sized. The rearrangement uses TRBV7-9 and TRBJ1-4; the match to TRBD1 covers 9 bases. The trim removed 1 base at V and 6 bases at J, leaving 6 bases unmatched. There are 16 residues in the CDR3. Germline CDR1 and CDR2: SEHNR and FQNEAQ (reference sequence). The CDR3 nucleotides are TGTGCCAGCAGCTTAGGGAGGGGACAGGGTGATGAAAAACTGTTTTTT. It yields the protein CASSLGRGQGDEKLFF.

The chain recombines TRBV10-2 with TRBJ1-6, with D possibly being TRBD1 (6 bases). Looked up from germline, CDR1 is WSHSY and CDR2 is SAAADI. This CDR3 has 15 residues. The germline V and J ends were trimmed by 2 bases and 10 bases, with 15 bases remaining between them. The CDR3 protein is CASSETGKVHSPLHF. The CDR3 DNA reads TGCGCCAGCAGTGAGACAGGGAAAGTTCACTCACCCCTCCACTTT.

The V and J genes are TRBV11-2 and TRBJ2-1, with D uncertain. Germline-derived CDR1 and CDR2 are SGHAT and FQNNGV. Trimming cost V 5 bases and J 5 bases, with 10 bases left between them. This CDR3 contains 13 residues. CDR3 sequence (DNA): TGTGCCAGCAGCATCGGACGGAACAATGAGCAGTTCTTC. The encoded protein is CASSIGRNNEQFF.

The chain links TRBV19 to TRBJ2-2; perhaps D is TRBD1 or TRBD2 (6 bases each). V lost 8 bases and J 5 bases, leaving 18 bases between the germline ends. Germline V gene data show CDR1 as LNHDA and CDR2 as SQIVND (reference sequence). The CDR3 spans 15 residues. CDR3 nucleotide sequence: TGTGCCAGTGCTCTGGGGGGCGCAGGGACCGGGGAGCTGTTTTTT. Encoded protein: CASALGGAGTGELFF. The entire variable domain, with the rest obtained from reference TRBV19 and TRBJ2-2, is as follows: DGGITQSPKYLFRKEGQNVTLSCEQNLNHDAMYWYRQDPGQGLRLIYYSQIVNDFQKGDIAEGYSVSREKKESFPLTVTSAQKNPTAFYLCASALGGAGTGELFFGEGSRLTVL.

In its sample, this clone was seen once. This rearrangement joins TRBV3-1 (or the pseudogene TRBV3-2) to TRBJ1-5, with a tentative D call TRBD1 (5 bases). Germline V gene lookup returns CDR1 LGHDT and CDR2 YNNKEL (reference sequence). This CDR3 spans 14 amino acids. Trimming removed 9 bases at V and 5 bases at J, with 17 bases between. The CDR3 sequence: CASGAGRSDQPQHF. For the CDR3, the DNA is TGTGCCAGTGGGGCGGGGCGGTCCGATCAGCCCCAGCATTTT.

V is TRBV7-9 and J is TRBJ2-7, with D tentatively TRBD1 (5 bases). CDR1 is SEHNR, CDR2 FQNEAQ, per germline (reference sequence). V lost 5 bases to trimming and J lost 1 base, with 27 bases between them. The CDR3 is made up of 19 amino acids. CDR3 in amino acids: CASSRVLQADHTISYEQYF. CDR3 bases: TGTGCCAGCAGCCGAGTCTTACAGGCGGACCATACCATATCCTACGAGCAGTACTTC.

This clone turned up a few times. This sequence joins TRBV27 and TRBJ1-1; D possibly corresponds to TRBD1 (5 bases). Germline CDR1 MNHEY, CDR2 SMNVEV (reference sequence). The CDR3 sequence is 14 residues long. Deletions cut 2 bases from V and 4 bases from J, with 11 bases between. Here the CDR3 DNA reads TGTGCCAGCAGTTTAGGGGGACGGATCACTGAAGCTTTCTTT. Residues: CASSLGGRITEAFF.

The gene calls are TRBV4-3 and TRBJ2-3; 15 bases are shared with TRBD2. The CDR3 covers 21 residues. Losses at the gene ends were 2 bases for V and 1 base for J; bases not matched to a gene: 13. The germline gives CDR1 LGHNA, CDR2 YSLEER. The CDR3 loop is CASSQILPGLAGGLRTDTQYF. The CDR3 nucleotides are TGCGCCAGCAGCCAAATTTTACCGGGACTAGCGGGAGGCCTGCGCACAGATACGCAGTATTTT.

This chain uses TRBV7-6 with TRBJ2-7; D is possibly TRBD1 or TRBD2 (5 bases each). This CDR3 is built from 15 residues. V lost 5 bases and J lost 6, with 20 bases in between. Germline V gives CDR1 SGHVS, CDR2 FNYEAQ. CDR3 coding DNA: TGTGCCAGCAGCAGCCCGGGACCGCTTGTTTTCGAGCAGTACTTC. The encoded protein is CASSSPGPLVFEQYF.

This clone is a singleton in its sample. This sequence joins TRBV5-1 and TRBJ2-3; possible D gene TRBD2, 6 bases. In germline, CDR1 is SGHRS, CDR2 YFSETQ. The CDR3 is 15 residues long. V lost 1 base and J lost 2, with 11 bases in between. This CDR3 reads CASSLPSDYTDTQYF. CDR3 bases: TGCGCCAGCAGCTTGCCTAGCGACTACACAGATACGCAGTATTTT.